Included here is one TCR beta chain sequence, with context. The source of the sample is a study of blood T cell repertoires in COVID-19. Study overall: Samples taken during acute and convalescent COVID-19 were collected in the United States, Italy and Spain. The analysed material was cDNA or gDNA that came from T cells, B-cell-depleted T cells, or PBMCs.

Per the authors' pipeline: Reference gene primer amplification yielded estimated nucleated cell counts. Data came from immunoSEQ multiplex PCR; TCRdb stores just in-frame clones and leaves some out. The V and J calls and clone size come from that table; D and trimming were worked out from the DNA. In the table there are some 150,000 clones, about 90% of which are singletons. Looked up from germline, CDR1 is SGDLS and CDR2 is YYNGEE. This CDR3 spans 15 amino acids. The trim removed 3 bases at V and 0 bases at J, leaving 2 bases unmatched. Sequenced: peripheral blood. This clonotype originated in a woman aged 55-69 years with active or convalescent COVID-19. The chain has TRBV9 and TRBJ2-3, with TRBD2 identical over 9 bases. The CDR3 sequence is CASSEAGGSTDTQYF. CDR3 nucleotide sequence: TGTGCCAGCAGCGAAGCGGGGGGTAGCACAGATACGCAGTATTTT.